This T cell receptor beta chain was observed in a study of blood T cell repertoires in COVID-19. Study-level background: Samples representing acute and convalescent COVID-19 were sourced from the United States, Italy and Spain. The analysed material was cDNA or gDNA that came from T cells, B-cell-depleted T cells, or PBMCs.

The germline gives CDR1 SGHNT, CDR2 YYREEE (reference sequence). Trimming removed 1 base from V and 14 bases from J, with 16 bases in between. There are 13 residues in the CDR3. In the authors' methods: Reference gene primer amplification yielded estimated nucleated cell counts. TCRdb keeps only in-frame clones here, not all; method: immunoSEQ multiplex PCR. That table furnishes V, J and clone size, whereas the DNA furnished D and trimming. The table has around 100,000 clones, less than 90% seen once. This receptor was identified in a human donor in a cohort sampled during active COVID-19. Input material: peripheral blood. V usage is TRBV5-4 and J usage is TRBJ2-1, with D perhaps TRBD2 (6 bases). The CDR3 reads CASSLWAQEREFF. CDR3 in DNA: TGTGCCAGCAGCTTGTGGGCCCAAGAGCGGGAGTTCTTC.